The subject of this entry is one T cell receptor beta chain. These data belong to a study of blood T cell repertoires in COVID-19. Background on the study: Whether acute or convalescent, the COVID-19 samples came from the United States, Italy and Spain. T cells, B-cell-depleted T cells, or PBMCs supplied cDNA or gDNA.

The data were produced by immunoSEQ multiplex PCR, yet TCRdb's version contains in-frame clones alone and is incomplete. The sample includes more than 300,000 clones, 90% of them seen just once. Enrolled through a virtual design, the participants were between 18 and 89 years of age and came from about two dozen US areas. Assignments of participants to cohorts depended upon their own reported clinical history. The germline V gene has CDR1 SGHTA and CDR2 FQGNSA. V lost 4 bases and J lost 1, with 10 bases in between. The CDR3 extends over 14 amino acids. Material for sequencing was PBMCs or T cells enriched from blood (not recorded which). This receptor was identified in a woman in her twenties or thirties who had been exposed to COVID-19. The chain couples TRBV7-2 to TRBJ1-1; tentative D call: TRBD1 (6 bases). DNA of the CDR3: TGTGCCAGCAGCTCGTACAGGGAGAACACTGAAGCTTTCTTT. Residues: CASSSYRENTEAFF.